This TCR beta chain was obtained from a study of blood T cell repertoires in COVID-19. Study as a whole: Sites across the United States, Italy and Spain contributed samples from acute and convalescent COVID-19. PBMCs, B-cell-depleted T cells, or T cells were the source of the cDNA or gDNA that made up the material.

This clone has a handful of counts. Trimming cost V 0 bases and J 9 bases; bases outside gene matches: 12. The CDR3 totals 16 residues. CDR1 SGDLS and CDR2 YYNGEE come from the germline V gene. Source study methods: Using reference gene primer amplification, nucleated cell counts were estimated. Clones were read by immunoSEQ multiplex PCR, and TCRdb kept only the in-frame ones, dropping some. For V, J and clone size, that table is used; D and trimming come from the DNA. The sample contains 100,000 to 150,000 clones, around 88% of which appear only once. The chain combines TRBV9 with TRBJ2-1; 7 bases map to TRBD1. This receptor was taken from a human donor in a cohort sampled during active COVID-19. What was sequenced was peripheral blood. CDR3 sequence (DNA): TGTGCCAGCAGCGTAGGACAGGGCCTTGCCCTCGGTGAGCAGTTCTTC. Translation gives CASSVGQGLALGEQFF. The whole variable domain, filled in from reference TRBV9 and TRBJ2-1, reads DSGVTQTPKHLITATGQRVTLRCSPRSGDLSVYWYQQSLDQGLQFLIQYYNGEERAKGNILERFSAQQFPDLHSELNLSSLELGDSALYFCASSVGQGLALGEQFFGPGTRLTVL.